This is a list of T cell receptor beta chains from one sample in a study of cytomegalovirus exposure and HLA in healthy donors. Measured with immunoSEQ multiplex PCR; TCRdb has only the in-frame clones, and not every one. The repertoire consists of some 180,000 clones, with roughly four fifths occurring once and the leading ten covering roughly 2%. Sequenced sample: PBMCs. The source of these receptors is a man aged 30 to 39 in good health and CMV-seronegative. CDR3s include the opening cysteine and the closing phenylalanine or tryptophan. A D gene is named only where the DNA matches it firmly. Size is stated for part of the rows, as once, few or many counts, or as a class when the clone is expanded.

CASSFGLAGDLEQYF	TGTGCCAGCAGTTTCGGACTAGCGGGAGATCTCGAGCAGTACTTC	TRBV27	TRBJ2-7	-	TRBD2
CASSSGLAEETQYF	TGTGCCAGCAGCTCGGGACTAGCGGAAGAGACCCAGTACTTC	TRBV5-6	TRBJ2-5	-	TRBD2
CASSLGRERHEQFF	TGTGCCAGCAGCTTAGGGCGGGAGCGTCATGAGCAGTTCTTC	TRBV11-2	TRBJ2-1	-	TRBD2
CASSPGEKWTVVSYEQYF	TGCGCCAGCAGCCCGGGCGAAAAATGGACAGTTGTCTCCTACGAGCAGTACTTC	TRBV4-1	TRBJ2-7	-	-
CASSEGPIRNQPQHF	TGTGCCAGCAGTGAAGGTCCCATTCGCAATCAGCCCCAGCATTTT	TRBV2	TRBJ1-5	-	-
CASRLGGLALNEQFF	TGTGCCAGCAGATTGGGGGGGTTAGCGCTCAATGAGCAGTTCTTC	TRBV6-5	TRBJ2-1	-	TRBD2
CASSPGNRDSQFF	TGTGCCAGCTCACCGGGAAATAGGGACAGCCAGTTCTTC	TRBV18	TRBJ2-1	-	TRBD1
CASSLHTGTSTYEQYF	TGTGCCAGCAGTTTACATACCGGGACAAGTACCTACGAGCAGTACTTC	TRBV28	TRBJ2-7	few	-
CAWSRGQSTDTQYF	TGTGCCTGGAGTCGTGGACAGTCCACAGATACGCAGTATTTT	TRBV30	TRBJ2-3	-	-
CAWSSYFRDYHTGELFF	TGTGCCTGGAGTAGCTACTTCCGGGACTACCACACCGGGGAGCTGTTTTTT	TRBV30	TRBJ2-2	few	TRBD2
CASSQDGRNEQFF	TGTGCCAGCAGCCAAGATGGCAGGAATGAGCAGTTCTTC	TRBV4-2	TRBJ2-1	-	-
CASSVTSGTSYEHYF	TGTGCCAGCAGCGTTACTAGCGGGACCTCCTACGAGCACTACTTC	TRBV5-6	TRBJ2-7	-	TRBD2
CASTPVGRAADTQYF	TGTGCCAGCACCCCCGTCGGGAGGGCCGCAGATACGCAGTATTTT	TRBV27	TRBJ2-3	-	TRBD2
CASSSAGAYNEQFF	TGTGCCAGCAGTTCCGCGGGAGCCTACAATGAGCAGTTCTTC	TRBV6-6	TRBJ2-1	-	TRBD2
CASSFTSGPDTQYF	TGCGCCAGCAGCTTTACTAGCGGGCCAGATACGCAGTATTTT	TRBV5-1	TRBJ2-3	-	TRBD2
CASTTGGWDNEKLFF	TGTGCCAGTACAACAGGGGGTTGGGACAATGAAAAACTGTTTTTT	TRBV19	TRBJ1-4	-	TRBD1
CAWGADSNYGYTF	TGTGCCTGGGGAGCCGACAGTAACTATGGCTACACCTTC	TRBV30	TRBJ1-2	-	-
CATSRPGGLYEQFF	TGTGCCACCAGCAGACCGGGAGGGCTCTATGAGCAGTTCTTC	TRBV15	TRBJ2-1	-	TRBD2
CASSLGQNTDTQYF	TGCGCCAGCAGCTTGGGGCAGAACACAGATACGCAGTATTTT	TRBV5-1	TRBJ2-3	-	-
CASSEALRVYEQYF	TGTGCCAGCAGTGAAGCGCTTCGGGTTTACGAGCAGTACTTC	TRBV2	TRBJ2-7	-	-
CASTSGTYEQYF	TGCGCCAGCACTAGCGGCACCTACGAGCAGTACTTC	TRBV5-1	TRBJ2-7	-	TRBD2
CASSFSKLPGVYGYTF	TGTGCCAGCAGTTTCTCCAAGTTACCAGGGGTTTACGGCTACACCTTC	TRBV27	TRBJ1-2	-	-
CASSLVVAGHTQYF	TGCGCCAGCAGCTTGGTGGTAGCGGGACATACGCAGTATTTT	TRBV5-1	TRBJ2-3	-	TRBD2
CASSPRAGLASNEQFF	TGTGCCAGCAGCCCCCGAGCGGGACTAGCATCTAATGAGCAGTTCTTC	TRBV4-2	TRBJ2-1	few	TRBD2
CATSIGTGVAEAFF	TGTGCCACCTCCATTGGGACAGGGGTGGCTGAAGCTTTCTTT	TRBV28	TRBJ1-1	-	TRBD1
CASSYPDRGNTEAFF	TGTGCCAGCAGTTACCCGGACAGGGGGAACACTGAAGCTTTCTTT	TRBV6-6	TRBJ1-1	few	TRBD1
CASSEAGAAPQHF	TGTGCCAGCAGTGAAGCTGGGGCCGCGCCCCAGCATTTT	TRBV6-1	TRBJ1-5	once	-
CAISEFGQGINQPQHF	TGTGCCATCAGTGAGTTTGGACAGGGGATCAATCAGCCCCAGCATTTT	TRBV10-3	TRBJ1-5	-	TRBD1
CASSTQGAWTEAFF	TGTGCCAGTAGTACGCAGGGGGCTTGGACTGAAGCTTTCTTT	TRBV19	TRBJ1-1	-	TRBD1
CASSWTSSSLAKNIQYF	TGTGCCAGCAGTTGGACTAGCTCAAGCCTAGCCAAAAACATTCAGTACTTC	TRBV28	TRBJ2-4	once	TRBD2
CASSEQGSGEKLFF	TGTGCCAGCAGTGAACAGGGAAGTGGAGAAAAACTGTTTTTT	TRBV2	TRBJ1-4	-	-
CASSPIDRGLTQPQHF	TGTGCCAGTAGTCCTATAGACAGGGGGCTAACTCAGCCCCAGCATTTT	TRBV19	TRBJ1-5	once	TRBD1
CASSQLGGNEQFF	TGCGCCAGCAGCCAACTAGGGGGCAATGAGCAGTTCTTC	TRBV4-1	TRBJ2-1	-	-
CASTLSSYEQYF	TGTGCCAGCACCCTAAGTTCCTACGAGCAGTACTTC	TRBV28	TRBJ2-7	-	-
CALGGTGLNGYTF	TGTGCCCTCGGGGGGACAGGATTGAATGGCTACACCTTC	TRBV6-1	TRBJ1-2	few	TRBD1
CATFLRWQGGEQYF	TGTGCCACCTTTTTAAGGTGGCAGGGCGGTGAGCAGTACTTC	TRBV28	TRBJ2-7	-	-
CASSLTGTVQETQYF	TGTGCCAGCAGCCTGACAGGGACTGTCCAAGAGACCCAGTACTTC	TRBV7-2	TRBJ2-5	-	-
CASSQVREAGANVLTF	TGTGCCAGCAGCCAAGTTCGCGAAGCCGGGGCCAACGTCCTGACTTTC	TRBV4-2	TRBJ2-6	once	-
CSVDRLDTQYF	TGCAGCGTTGACAGGCTAGATACGCAGTATTTT	TRBV29-1	TRBJ2-3	once	-
CASSFGTRGTDTQYF	TGTGCCAGCAGCTTTGGGACTAGGGGCACAGATACGCAGTATTTT	TRBV7-3	TRBJ2-3	few	TRBD2
CASGILATNEKLFF	TGTGCCAGCGGCATCCTTGCAACTAATGAAAAACTGTTTTTT	TRBV27	TRBJ1-4	-	-
CASSKVKREADNEQFF	TGTGCCAGCAGCAAAGTCAAGCGGGAGGCCGACAATGAGCAGTTCTTC	TRBV21-1	TRBJ2-1	-	-
CASSLAGTGYQPQHF	TGTGCCAGCAGCCTGGCCGGGACAGGGTATCAGCCCCAGCATTTT	TRBV5-5	TRBJ1-5	-	TRBD1
CASSSDRGGMETQYF	TGTGCCAGCAGTTCGGACAGGGGAGGGATGGAGACCCAGTACTTC	TRBV7-2	TRBJ2-5	-	TRBD1
CASSPGLADYNEQFF	TGTGCCAGCAGCCCGGGACTAGCGGATTACAATGAGCAGTTCTTC	TRBV11-2	TRBJ2-1	-	TRBD2
CASSLRGLTTNTQYF	TGTGCCAGCAGTCTCCGGGGACTAACGACAAATACGCAGTATTTT	TRBV6-5	TRBJ2-3	-	TRBD2
CASSLQGVAGNQPQHF	TGTGCCAGCAGTCTACAGGGAGTTGCGGGCAATCAGCCCCAGCATTTT	TRBV27	TRBJ1-5	-	-
CASSLEAGVDGYTF	TGTGCCAGCAGCTTAGAAGCCGGGGTCGATGGCTACACCTTC	TRBV7-9	TRBJ1-2	-	-
CASSEHYPGNTIYF	TGCGCCAGCAGCGAACATTATCCTGGAAACACCATATATTTT	TRBV4-1	TRBJ1-3	-	-
CASSWRRTGGGYTF	TGTGCCAGCAGCTGGCGGCGGACAGGGGGCGGCTACACCTTC	TRBV5-4	TRBJ1-2	-	TRBD1
CASSFSRTGKTDTQYF	TGTGCCAGCAGTTTTTCAAGGACAGGGAAAACAGATACGCAGTATTTT	TRBV27	TRBJ2-3	-	TRBD1
CASSQGPGGAQETQYF	TGCGCCAGCAGCCAAGGGCCGGGGGGGGCCCAAGAGACCCAGTACTTC	TRBV4-1	TRBJ2-5	-	TRBD2
CASSPNGMDTEAFF	TGTGCCAGCAGTCCGAACGGGATGGACACTGAAGCTTTCTTT	TRBV6-5	TRBJ1-1	once	-
CAISYSEYEQYF	TGTGCCATCAGTTATAGTGAATACGAGCAGTACTTC	TRBV10-3	TRBJ2-7	-	-
CASSETSGVQNEQFF	TGTGCCAGCAGCGAGACTAGCGGAGTTCAAAATGAGCAGTTCTTC	TRBV9	TRBJ2-1	-	TRBD2
CASSTPSQGGGYEQYF	TGTGCCAGCAGCACTCCTTCTCAGGGAGGTGGGTACGAGCAGTACTTC	TRBV7-9	TRBJ2-7	-	-
CASEDRGMRTGELFF	TGTGCCAGTGAAGACAGGGGGATGAGAACCGGGGAGCTGTTTTTT	TRBV6-6	TRBJ2-2	few	TRBD1
CASSLVRGYNEKLFF	TGTGCCAGCAGTTTAGTCAGGGGGTATAATGAAAAACTGTTTTTT	TRBV27	TRBJ1-4	once	TRBD1
CATSKGQILDDEQYF	TGTGCCACCAGCAAGGGACAGATCCTTGACGACGAGCAGTACTTC	TRBV15	TRBJ2-7	-	TRBD1
CASTNGISGNTIYF	TGTGCCAGCACGAACGGGATCTCTGGAAACACCATATATTTT	TRBV6-5	TRBJ1-3	-	-